The rows below give T cell receptor beta chains drawn from one sample of a study of blood T cell repertoires in COVID-19. Repertoires were generated with immunoSEQ multiplex PCR, while TCRdb's copy carries only in-frame clones and drops some. Among roughly 250,000 clones, approximately 86% were seen once, and the ten largest hold just under 6.5%. The sample comprised PBMCs or T cells enriched from blood (not recorded which). These receptors all stem from a woman in her thirties with acute COVID-19. CDR3s include the opening cysteine and the closing phenylalanine or tryptophan. A D gene is named only where the DNA matches it firmly. Clone size is stated in some rows and not others, as once, few, many or a class when expanded.

size	D	J	V	DNA	CDR3
.	TRBD1	TRBJ1-3	TRBV7-2	TGTGCCAGCAGCCCACAGGGGGCTCTCTCTGGAAACACCATATATTTT	CASSPQGALSGNTIYF
.	TRBD1	TRBJ2-1	TRBV7-8	TGTGCCAGCAGCTCGACCAGGGGAACCGGGACAGGGGGCAATGAGCAGTTCTTC	CASSSTRGTGTGGNEQFF
.	.	TRBJ1-1	TRBV18	TGTGCCAGCGAGGGTGGCTTGAACACTGAAGCTTTCTTT	CASEGGLNTEAFF
.	TRBD2	TRBJ2-1	TRBV3-1/TRBV3-2	TGTGCCAGCAGCCAAGATTGTCTAGCGGGCTCCTACAATGAGCAGTTCTTC	CASSQDCLAGSYNEQFF
once	TRBD1	TRBJ2-7	TRBV28	TGTGCCAGCACCGAAGGGGGACAGGGGACCTACGAGCAGTACTTC	CASTEGGQGTYEQYF
.	.	TRBJ2-1	TRBV12-5	TGTGCTAGTGGTTTGACCGGGGGGCCGCAGTTCTTC	CASGLTGGPQFF
.	TRBD1	TRBJ2-7	TRBV7-8	TGTGCCAGCAGCTTAAGACAGGGGGTTTACGAGCAGTACTTC	CASSLRQGVYEQYF
.	.	TRBJ1-2	TRBV6-1	TGTGCCAGCAGTGAAGACCTTGACAGGAACTATGGCTACACCTTC	CASSEDLDRNYGYTF
.	TRBD1	TRBJ1-2	TRBV5-1	TGCGCCAGCAGGGAGACAGGGGGCGTCGATGGCTACACCTTC	CASRETGGVDGYTF
many	.	TRBJ1-1	TRBV4-1	TGCGCCAGCAGCCCACCCGAGATGGGGGGGAACACTGAAGCTTTCTTT	CASSPPEMGGNTEAFF
.	TRBD2	TRBJ2-1	TRBV6-5	TGTGCCAGCAGTTACTCAGGGACTAGCGGGAGCAATGAGCAGTTCTTC	CASSYSGTSGSNEQFF
.	TRBD2	TRBJ2-1	TRBV6-2/TRBV6-3	TGTGCCAGCAGTGCGGGAGCTCGCAATGAGCAGTTCTTC	CASSAGARNEQFF
few	.	TRBJ2-7	TRBV5-4	TGTGCCAGCAGCCTGGGATGGGGGGAACACGAGCAGTACTTC	CASSLGWGEHEQYF
.	.	TRBJ1-2	TRBV25-1	TGTGCCAGCAGTGAATCGTCCAGGGTGGCACCCAACTACACCTTC	CASSESSRVAPNYTF
.	TRBD1	TRBJ1-5	TRBV28	TGTGCCAGCAGTTTGGACAGGGAGGGTCAGCCCCAGCATTTT	CASSLDREGQPQHF
.	.	TRBJ1-6	TRBV12-3/TRBV12-4	TGTGCCAGCAGTTTTGCGTCCAATTCACCCCTCCACTTT	CASSFASNSPLHF
.	TRBD1	TRBJ1-2	TRBV27	TGTGCCAGCAGTTTATCGATGTCAGGGGGTCTCCATGGCTACACCTTC	CASSLSMSGGLHGYTF
few	.	TRBJ2-1	TRBV10-3	TGTGCCATCAGTGAGTTCGGGTTGGAGAGCAATGAGCAGTTCTTC	CAISEFGLESNEQFF
.	.	TRBJ1-2	TRBV10-3	TGTGCCATCAGTACCGGACAGACAGACTATGGCTACACCTTC	CAISTGQTDYGYTF
.	TRBD1	TRBJ1-2	TRBV28	TGTGCCAGCAGGGTCGCCGGGACAGGGGGCGATGGCTACACCTTC	CASRVAGTGGDGYTF
.	TRBD2	TRBJ2-1	TRBV9	TGTGCCAGCAGCCCCACCGGGACTAGCGGGAATGATGAGCAGTTCTTC	CASSPTGTSGNDEQFF
.	.	TRBJ2-2	TRBV11-2	TGTGCCAGCAGCCTGAATCCGGGCGGGCGAACCGGGGAGCTGTTTTTT	CASSLNPGGRTGELFF
.	TRBD2	TRBJ2-5	TRBV7-3	TGTGCCAGCAGGGCCGGGACTAGCGGAGGAGAGACCCAGTACTTC	CASRAGTSGGETQYF
.	.	TRBJ1-2	TRBV7-2	TGTGCCAGCAGCTTAGGGCCGACAGGACCATATGGCTACACCTTC	CASSLGPTGPYGYTF
.	TRBD1	TRBJ1-1	TRBV9	TGTGCCAGCAGCACAGGGGTTATGAACACTGAAGCTTTCTTT	CASSTGVMNTEAFF
few	TRBD1	TRBJ1-2	TRBV5-6	TGTGCCAGCAGCCGGGACAGGGGGTTTAACTATGGCTACACCTTC	CASSRDRGFNYGYTF
few	.	TRBJ1-5	TRBV4-2	TGTGCCAGCAGCCAGGAGGGCGCGGCGCCCCAGCATTTT	CASSQEGAAPQHF
few	.	TRBJ1-6	TRBV6-5	TGTGCCAGCAGTTACGGGAGTATACAGTCACCCCTCCACTTT	CASSYGSIQSPLHF
.	.	TRBJ1-1	TRBV19	TGTGCCAGTAGTATAGGTAGCCCGGGGACTGAAGCTTTCTTT	CASSIGSPGTEAFF
.	TRBD1	TRBJ2-7	TRBV9	TGTGCCAGCACACCCGGGACAGGGGGGCCCAGCTCCTACGAGCAGTACTTC	CASTPGTGGPSSYEQYF
.	.	TRBJ2-7	TRBV4-1	TGCGCCAGCAGCCAAGTACGGGGAGACTCCTACGAGCAGTACTTC	CASSQVRGDSYEQYF
.	TRBD2	TRBJ2-5	TRBV10-2	TGCGCCAGCAAACCTTCTTGGGGGGGGGAGACCCAGTACTTC	CASKPSWGGETQYF
.	TRBD2	TRBJ2-5	TRBV2	TGTGCCAGCAGTGAAGCGCTTCGTGGACTAGGTAAAAAGACCCAGTACTTC	CASSEALRGLGKKTQYF
.	TRBD1	TRBJ2-1	TRBV19	TGTGCCAGTACCGGGGACAGGGAGACCTACAATGAGCAGTTCTTC	CASTGDRETYNEQFF
.	TRBD1	TRBJ2-1	TRBV15	TGTGCCACCAGCAGAAGCCGGGACAGGGGGTTCAATGAGCAGTTCTTC	CATSRSRDRGFNEQFF
.	TRBD1	TRBJ1-3	TRBV2	TGTGCCAGCACCAGGGGGGACGCTGGAAACACCATATATTTT	CASTRGDAGNTIYF
.	.	TRBJ2-2	TRBV13	TGTGCCACCCGCACCTTAGGGGCGGCCACCGGGGAGCTGTTTTTT	CATRTLGAATGELFF
.	.	TRBJ2-5	TRBV9	TGTGCCAGCAGCGTTTCAGGGATGGGCTCTTATGGAGAGACCCAGTACTTC	CASSVSGMGSYGETQYF
.	TRBD2	TRBJ2-3	TRBV13	TGTGCCAGCAGCTCGTTCGGCGGAAGGGATAGCGGGAGGGTTGATACAGATACGCAGTATTTT	CASSSFGGRDSGRVDTDTQYF